A selection of T cell receptor beta chains follows, all from one sample in a study of cytomegalovirus exposure and HLA in healthy donors. Clones were sequenced by immunoSEQ multiplex PCR, and TCRdb holds only the in-frame ones, with some missing. The top ten hold approximately 8% of the sample, which has 35,000 to 40,000 clones, more than 70% seen once. Input material: PBMCs. All receptors come from a woman in her 30s in good health and CMV-seropositive. Each CDR3 is given with its conserved first and last residue. The D gene is left open where the match is weak. Clone size is given for some rows only: seen once, a few or many times, or a class if the clone is expanded.

CAWRSGHYEKLFF,TGTGCCTGGAGATCGGGACATTATGAAAAACTGTTTTTT,.,TRBJ1-4,.,TRBV30
CASSLNIAAYNEQFF,TGTGCCAGCAGCTTAAACATAGCGGCGTACAATGAGCAGTTCTTC,few,TRBJ2-1,.,TRBV11-2
CASSPSLAGAIDTQYF,TGCGCCAGCAGCCCATCCCTGGCGGGGGCGATCGATACGCAGTATTTT,.,TRBJ2-3,.,TRBV4-1
CASSNQYEQYF,TGTGCCAGTAGTAATCAATACGAGCAGTACTTC,.,TRBJ2-7,.,TRBV19
CASSLGQGYSGNTIYF,TGTGCCAGCAGCTTAGGTCAGGGATACTCCGGAAACACCATATATTTT,.,TRBJ1-3,.,TRBV7-6
CASSSPGQGLDTQYF,TGTGCCAGCAGTTCTCCGGGACAGGGACTAGATACGCAGTATTTT,once,TRBJ2-3,TRBD1,TRBV28
CASSETSGTANTGELFF,TGTGCCAGCAGCGAGACTTCGGGGACAGCGAACACCGGGGAGCTGTTTTTT,.,TRBJ2-2,TRBD1,TRBV7-9
CASSESSGVYEQYF,TGTGCCAGCAGTGAGTCTAGCGGAGTCTACGAGCAGTACTTC,.,TRBJ2-7,TRBD2,TRBV2
CATSREREVGIYGYTF,TGTGCCACCAGCAGAGAGCGGGAGGTGGGGATCTATGGCTACACCTTC,few,TRBJ1-2,.,TRBV15
CASSPRGTGFSGNTIYF,TGTGCCAGCAGTCCCCGGGGGACAGGGTTCTCTGGAAACACCATATATTTT,once,TRBJ1-3,TRBD1,TRBV2
CASSVVQQNTEAFF,TGTGCCAGCAGCGTAGTACAGCAGAACACTGAAGCTTTCTTT,.,TRBJ1-1,.,TRBV9
CASSYQPGANQPQHF,TGTGCCAGCAGTTATCAGCCAGGGGCCAATCAGCCCCAGCATTTT,.,TRBJ1-5,.,TRBV6-5
CASSSRERGPYGYTF,TGTGCCAGCAGCTCGAGAGAGCGAGGGCCCTATGGCTACACCTTC,.,TRBJ1-2,.,TRBV7-6
CASSSGGAGFRLTEAFF,TGTGCCAGCAGCTCGGGGGGGGCAGGGTTTCGACTGACTGAAGCTTTCTTT,.,TRBJ1-1,.,TRBV28
CASSSGLAGGHPNEQFF,TGCGCCAGCAGCTCGGGACTAGCGGGAGGCCACCCCAATGAGCAGTTCTTC,.,TRBJ2-1,TRBD2,TRBV5-1
CAWSRRGRETQYF,TGTGCCTGGAGTCGTCGGGGGAGGGAGACCCAGTACTTC,.,TRBJ2-5,.,TRBV30
CASSFRDNYGYTF,TGCGCCAGCAGCTTTCGGGATAACTACGGCTACACCTTC,.,TRBJ1-2,.,TRBV5-1
CASSAGTGGETQYF,TGCGCCAGCAGCGCGGGGACAGGGGGAGAGACCCAGTACTTC,.,TRBJ2-5,TRBD1,TRBV5-1
CASSLISRGLNEKLFF,TGTGCCAGCAGTTTAATCTCTAGAGGGCTCAATGAAAAACTGTTTTTT,.,TRBJ1-4,.,TRBV27
CASRLYGTGAYEQYF,TGTGCCAGCAGATTATATGGGACAGGGGCCTACGAGCAGTACTTC,few,TRBJ2-7,TRBD1,TRBV7-8
CAGSSYNEQFF,TGTGCCGGTAGCTCCTACAATGAGCAGTTCTTC,.,TRBJ2-1,.,TRBV7-9
CASSIAPFLAGREQFF,TGTGCCAGTAGTATAGCCCCCTTCCTAGCGGGAAGGGAGCAGTTCTTC,.,TRBJ2-1,TRBD2,TRBV19
CASQQGGQETQYF,TGCGCCAGCCAACAGGGGGGGCAAGAGACCCAGTACTTC,few,TRBJ2-5,.,TRBV5-1
CASSFNRATEAFF,TGCGCCAGCAGCTTCAACAGGGCCACTGAAGCTTTCTTT,.,TRBJ1-1,.,TRBV5-1
CASSSSSRSSYEQYF,TGTGCCAGCAGTTCCTCTAGCCGGAGCTCCTACGAGCAGTACTTC,.,TRBJ2-7,.,TRBV7-9
CTSSQGRAGMAGGPANEQFF,TGCACCAGCAGCCAAGGGCGGGCAGGGATGGCGGGAGGGCCGGCAAATGAGCAGTTCTTC,.,TRBJ2-1,.,TRBV1
CASSLDSYTGELFF,TGTGCCAGCAGCTTAGATTCTTACACCGGGGAGCTGTTTTTT,.,TRBJ2-2,.,TRBV11-2
CASSSGTNYNEQFF,TGTGCCAGCAGCTCAGGGACTAACTACAATGAGCAGTTCTTC,once,TRBJ2-1,TRBD2,TRBV11-3
CASSGTGGTYEQYF,TGTGCCAGCAGTGGGACAGGGGGCACCTACGAGCAGTACTTC,.,TRBJ2-7,TRBD1,TRBV2
CSSSSRGGLSGNIQYF,TGTTCCAGCAGCTCCCGGGGGGGATTGTCGGGAAACATTCAGTACTTC,.,TRBJ2-4,TRBD2,TRBV7-9
CASSPGGDRVTAFF,TGTGCCAGCAGCCCTGGAGGGGACCGAGTAACAGCTTTCTTT,.,TRBJ1-1,.,TRBV7-9
CASSLASGVNHGYTF,TGTGCCAGCAGCTTAGCGAGTGGAGTCAACCATGGCTACACCTTC,.,TRBJ1-2,.,TRBV7-9
CASSFYSGISYNEQFF,TGTGCCAGCAGCTTCTATAGCGGGATTTCCTACAATGAGCAGTTCTTC,.,TRBJ2-1,TRBD2,TRBV7-3
CASSFSVQFSYEQYF,TGTGCCAGCAGCTTTAGCGTCCAGTTCTCCTACGAGCAGTACTTC,.,TRBJ2-7,.,TRBV27
CASFSGTLYNEQFF,TGCGCCAGCTTTTCAGGCACCCTCTACAATGAGCAGTTCTTC,.,TRBJ2-1,.,TRBV5-1
CASSLQYRMRTDTQYF,TGTGCCAGCAGCCTACAGTACAGGATGCGGACAGATACGCAGTATTTT,.,TRBJ2-3,.,TRBV11-2
CASSLDRNEQFF,TGTGCCAGCAGCTTGGACAGAAATGAGCAGTTCTTC,.,TRBJ2-1,.,TRBV7-2
CSVRDRGRETQYF,TGCAGCGTCCGGGACAGGGGGCGAGAGACCCAGTACTTC,few,TRBJ2-5,TRBD1,TRBV29-1
CASSVTGANEQFF,TGTGCCAGCAGTGTAACAGGGGCCAATGAGCAGTTCTTC,.,TRBJ2-1,TRBD1,TRBV28
CSSSLARGSSGKTYEQYF,TGTTCCAGCAGCTTAGCGCGGGGCTCATCCGGAAAGACCTACGAGCAGTACTTC,.,TRBJ2-7,.,TRBV7-9
CAWGTGSQPQHF,TGTGCCTGGGGAACAGGGTCACAGCCCCAGCATTTT,few,TRBJ1-5,.,TRBV30
CASSVGDSAYEQYF,TGTGCCAGCAGCGTGGGGGACTCCGCCTACGAGCAGTACTTC,.,TRBJ2-7,.,TRBV9
CASSIRGSRGEKLFF,TGTGCCAGTAGTATTCGGGGCAGCAGGGGTGAAAAACTGTTTTTT,few,TRBJ1-4,.,TRBV19
CATSRDSGYEKLFF,TGTGCCACCAGCAGAGATTCGGGATACGAAAAACTGTTTTTT,.,TRBJ1-4,.,TRBV15
CAISDSESRSSYEQYF,TGTGCCATCAGTGATAGTGAGAGCCGGAGCTCCTACGAGCAGTACTTC,.,TRBJ2-7,.,TRBV10-3
CASSLTGVEAFF,TGCGCCAGCAGTTTAACAGGGGTTGAAGCTTTCTTT,once,TRBJ1-1,TRBD1,TRBV10-2
CAWTGHVNSPLHF,TGTGCCTGGACGGGACACGTTAATTCACCCCTCCACTTT,.,TRBJ1-6,.,TRBV30
CSVEDLEGERYEQYF,TGCAGCGTTGAAGATCTGGAGGGAGAGAGGTACGAGCAGTACTTC,.,TRBJ2-7,.,TRBV29-1
CSVVPVTYEAFF,TGCAGCGTTGTGCCGGTTACCTATGAAGCTTTCTTT,.,TRBJ1-1,.,TRBV29-1
CASSLAFGTGEGSNQPQHF,TGTGCCAGCAGCTTAGCGTTCGGGACAGGGGAAGGGAGCAATCAGCCCCAGCATTTT,.,TRBJ1-5,TRBD1,TRBV7-9
CASQATGGIYEQYF,TGTGCCAGCCAAGCTACAGGGGGCATCTACGAGCAGTACTTC,.,TRBJ2-7,TRBD1,TRBV19
CASSFPGNGNTIYF,TGTGCCAGCAGTTTTCCAGGGAACGGAAACACCATATATTTT,once,TRBJ1-3,.,TRBV28
CASSYSYRVYGYTF,TGTGCCAGCAGTTACTCCTACAGGGTCTATGGCTACACCTTC,.,TRBJ1-2,.,TRBV6-5